This is a list of T cell receptor beta chains from one sample in a study of spatial heterogeneity in lung cancer. A single record per CDR3 protein comes from TCRdb applying MiXCR to the 5' RACE reads. The data contain around 12,000 distinct CDR3 sequences, more than 13% of them seen just once; the ten biggest clones take up around 2.4%. Specimen: PBMCs, collected at surgery. Receptors were obtained from a female donor with early-stage non-small cell lung cancer. The CDR3 runs from the conserved cysteine through the conserved F or W. Fields, in order: V gene, clone size, D gene, J gene, CDR3 DNA, CDR3 protein. A D gene is named only where the DNA matches it firmly. Rows give clone size only sometimes, using once, few, many, or a class for an expanded clone.

>TRBV28|medium-sized|TRBD1|TRBJ1-5
TGTGCCAGCACAGGGACAGAGAGCAATCAGCCCCAGCATTTT
CASTGTESNQPQHF
>TRBV5-4|many|-|TRBJ2-6
TGTGCCAGCAGGAAAGGGGACTCTGGGGCCAACGTCCTGACTTTC
CASRKGDSGANVLTF
>TRBV6-6|many|-|TRBJ2-5
TGTGCCAGCGCTAAGGGAGAGACCCAGTACTTC
CASAKGETQYF
>TRBV20-1|many|-|TRBJ2-5
TGCAGTGCTAGGGACCTGCGGACCCAGTACTTC
CSARDLRTQYF
>TRBV5-1|many|TRBD1|TRBJ1-2
TGCGCCAGCAGCTTGGAAGTTGGGGACAGGGGCTACACCTTC
CASSLEVGDRGYTF
>TRBV4-3|many|TRBD2|TRBJ2-3
TGCGCCAGCAGCCTCTCCGGGGCGGGAGGGAGCACAGATACGCAGTATTTT
CASSLSGAGGSTDTQYF
>TRBV11-3|many|-|TRBJ2-3
TGTGCCAGCAGCCACTGGACTAGCACAGATACGCAGTATTTT
CASSHWTSTDTQYF
>TRBV6-2/TRBV6-3|many|TRBD2|TRBJ2-1
TGTGCCAGCAGTTACCCGGGGGGGGAGCGGTCCTACAATGAGCAGTTCTTC
CASSYPGGERSYNEQFF
>TRBV29-1|-|-|TRBJ2-1
TGCAGCGTTGTTAGGGGGAATGAGCAGTTCTTC
CSVVRGNEQFF
>TRBV5-1|medium-sized|TRBD1|TRBJ2-5
TGCGCCAGCAGCTTACAGGGGCTAAGGGAGACCCAGTACTTC
CASSLQGLRETQYF
>TRBV20-1|many|-|TRBJ1-5
TGCAGTGCTAGATCTGGGGGCAATCAGCCCCAGCATTTT
CSARSGGNQPQHF
>TRBV13|-|-|TRBJ2-1
TGTGCCACCGGGACCTACAATGAGCAGTTCTTC
CATGTYNEQFF
>TRBV29-1|many|TRBD2|TRBJ2-5
TGCAGCGTTGACCCAGCGGGGGGCCGGGAGACCCAGTACTTC
CSVDPAGGRETQYF
>TRBV27|-|-|TRBJ1-2
TGTGCCAGCAGTTTCTCCCAGGACCACTATGGCTACACCTTC
CASSFSQDHYGYTF
>TRBV7-9|many|-|TRBJ2-7
TGTGCCAGCAGCTTAAACGGGATGGACGAGCAGTACTTC
CASSLNGMDEQYF
>TRBV7-3|medium-sized|-|TRBJ2-5
TGTGCCAGCAGCTTAATACCGCAAGAGACCCAGTACTTC
CASSLIPQETQYF
>TRBV29-1|many|TRBD1|TRBJ1-2
TGCAGCGTTATGCTGACCCCGACAGGGAGCAGTATAATACCTAACTATGGCTACACCTTC
CSVMLTPTGSSIIPNYGYTF
>TRBV6-6|-|-|TRBJ1-2
TGTGCCGGCGGGGCCCTCTATGGCTACACCTTC
CAGGALYGYTF
>TRBV29-1|many|TRBD1|TRBJ2-1
TGCAGCGTTGCCAGACAGGGCTACAATGAGCAGTTCTTC
CSVARQGYNEQFF
>TRBV24-1|many|-|TRBJ2-1
TGTGCCACCAGTGATTTGCAAACCGGGATATGGATCTTC
CATSDLQTGIWIF
>TRBV6-4|-|-|TRBJ1-6
TGTGCCAGCAGTGAGTCTGAGGATTCACCCCTCCACTTT
CASSESEDSPLHF
>TRBV18|many|-|TRBJ1-5
TGTGCCAGCTCACCACCGGGGGACTATCAGCCCCAGCATTTT
CASSPPGDYQPQHF
>TRBV7-2|-|-|TRBJ2-3
TGTGCCAGCAGCTTTAGACCCCCGGGGGCAGATACGCAGTATTTT
CASSFRPPGADTQYF
>TRBV6-5|many|-|TRBJ1-5
TGTGCCACAGGAGGAGGGGGCAATCAGCCCCAGCATTTT
CATGGGGNQPQHF
>TRBV6-5|-|-|TRBJ2-1
TGTGCCAGCAGTTACCTGAACCCCGGGACGGACAATGAGCAGTTCTTC
CASSYLNPGTDNEQFF
>TRBV3-1|medium-sized|-|TRBJ2-1
TGTGCCAGCAGCCAGGCCCTCACAGGAGACAATGAGCAGTTCTTC
CASSQALTGDNEQFF
>TRBV5-1|medium-sized|-|TRBJ2-1
TGCGCCACCAGCGCGGACACGACCTACAATGAGCAGTTCTTC
CATSADTTYNEQFF
>TRBV24-1|-|-|TRBJ2-5
TGTGCCACCAGTGATTTCCAGCGAGAGACCCAGTACTTC
CATSDFQRETQYF
>TRBV28|-|TRBD1|TRBJ1-2
TGTGCCAGCAGTACGATACGGACAGGGGGTACCTATGGCTACACCTTC
CASSTIRTGGTYGYTF
>TRBV20-1|-|TRBD2|TRBJ2-1
TGCAGTGCTAGCGGAGAGGGAGCGGGAGGGCCTGCCAGTGAGCAGTTCTTC
CSASGEGAGGPASEQFF
>TRBV6-1|medium-sized|-|TRBJ1-1
TGTGCCAGCAGTGAAAGGTCGGCCTCGCGGTCTGCTTTCTTT
CASSERSASRSAFF
>TRBV2|medium-sized|-|TRBJ2-7
TGTGCCAGCAGTGAGATGGGGGGTAGAGACGAGCAGTACTTC
CASSEMGGRDEQYF
>TRBV7-2|-|-|TRBJ2-3
TGTGCCAGCGGACGGGTAGATACGCAGTATTTT
CASGRVDTQYF
>TRBV14|many|-|TRBJ2-7
TGTGCCAGCAGCCTAAACCGACGGGGGAGCTCCTACGAGCAGTACTTC
CASSLNRRGSSYEQYF
>TRBV7-9|medium-sized|-|TRBJ2-5
TGTGCCAGCAGCTTAGCGCGGGGAGGACCTGAGACTTACCAAGAGACCCAGTACTTC
CASSLARGGPETYQETQYF
>TRBV5-1|medium-sized|TRBD2|TRBJ2-7
TGCGCCAGCAGCCCTCCGGGACTAGCGGGAGGGACATACGAGCAGTACTTC
CASSPPGLAGGTYEQYF
>TRBV11-2|medium-sized|TRBD1|TRBJ2-2
TGTGCCAGCAGGAGAGGGACAGCGAACACCGGGGAGCTGTTTTTT
CASRRGTANTGELFF
>TRBV7-2|many|TRBD2|TRBJ2-3
TGTGCCAGCAGCTTAAGACGACTAGCGGGAACGGATACGCAGTATTTT
CASSLRRLAGTDTQYF
>TRBV7-9|many|-|TRBJ2-7
TGTGCCAGCACTCTCGTAGGGACCGCGGCGAGCGAGCAGTACTTC
CASTLVGTAASEQYF
>TRBV19|-|-|TRBJ2-3
TGTGCCAGTAGTATGTTGGGGTCCTTCACAGATACGCAGTATTTT
CASSMLGSFTDTQYF
>TRBV5-8|many|-|TRBJ2-3
TGTGCCAGCAGCTTGGGACTAGGAGTTGGCACAGATACGCAGTATTTT
CASSLGLGVGTDTQYF
>TRBV5-1|-|-|TRBJ2-3
TGCGCCAGCAGCTTGGCCCCTAACCCCACAGATACGCAGTATTTT
CASSLAPNPTDTQYF
>TRBV7-3|-|TRBD1|TRBJ1-6
TGTGCCCACTCCCCGACAGGGAGCTCCTATAATTCACCCCTCCACTTT
CAHSPTGSSYNSPLHF
>TRBV19|-|TRBD1|TRBJ1-1
TGTGCCAGTAGTCCTAGGGACAGGGGGAACACTGAAGCTTTCTTT
CASSPRDRGNTEAFF
>TRBV5-8|many|-|TRBJ2-1
TGTGCCAGCACCCCGCTGGCCGGGTTCGACAATGAGCAGTTCTTC
CASTPLAGFDNEQFF
>TRBV5-5|medium-sized|-|TRBJ2-7
TGTGCCAGCAGCCCCTTCGGGGTGCCCCCCTACGAGCAGTACTTC
CASSPFGVPPYEQYF
>TRBV5-1|many|-|TRBJ2-1
TGCGCCAGCAGCTTGGCTTTCGATGAGCAGTTCTTC
CASSLAFDEQFF
>TRBV12-3/TRBV12-4|many|TRBD1|TRBJ1-1
TGTGCCAGCAGTTTTCAGGGGGGGAACACTGAAGCTTTCTTT
CASSFQGGNTEAFF
>TRBV5-6|many|-|TRBJ2-5
TGTGCCAGCAGCTTGAACAGGGCAGAGACCCAGTACTTC
CASSLNRAETQYF
>TRBV6-5|medium-sized|-|TRBJ1-6
TGTGCCAGCAGGAGCAGGGGCGGTTCACCCCTCCACTTT
CASRSRGGSPLHF
>TRBV7-2|few|-|TRBJ2-2
TGTGCCAGCAGCTTAGGGTTCGGGGCGCGAACCGGGGAGCTGTTTTTT
CASSLGFGARTGELFF
>TRBV6-6|medium-sized|TRBD1|TRBJ1-1
TGTGCCAGCAGGTCCGGGACAGGGGACACTGAAGCTTTCTTT
CASRSGTGDTEAFF
>TRBV5-1|few|-|TRBJ2-7
TGCGCCAGCAGCTTGGTCGGGGGCCCCTACGAGCAGTACTTC
CASSLVGGPYEQYF
>TRBV4-1|-|-|TRBJ1-5
TGCGCCAGCAGCCAATCGGGACACAATAGCAATCAGCCCCAGCATTTT
CASSQSGHNSNQPQHF
>TRBV7-9|many|TRBD2|TRBJ2-4
TGTGCCAGCAGCTTACCTAGCGGAGCCAAAAACATTCAGTACTTC
CASSLPSGAKNIQYF
>TRBV11-2|many|-|TRBJ2-3
TGTGCCAGCAGCTTAGCGAGAGGGGATACGCAGTATTTT
CASSLARGDTQYF
>TRBV11-2|medium-sized|-|TRBJ2-3
TGTGCCAGCAGCTTGTACACAGATACGCAGTATTTT
CASSLYTDTQYF
>TRBV29-1|-|-|TRBJ2-7
TGCAGCGTCACCGGGTCCTCCTACGAGCAGTACTTC
CSVTGSSYEQYF